The TCR beta chain described here comes from a study of glioma-infiltrating T cells after dendritic cell vaccination. Turning to the study itself: Monocyte-derived dendritic cells, cultured about 7 days with IL-4 and GM-CSF, were pulsed with autologous tumor lysate.

Only in-frame clones appear in the TCRdb table, and some are missing; sequencing was by immunoSEQ multiplex PCR. Of just under 85,000 clones in the sample, 70% to 90% are singletons; the top ten hold approximately 3%. In germline, CDR1 is KGHSH, CDR2 LQKENI. Trimming at V came to 6 bases and at J to 8 bases, leaving 10 bases not matched to a gene. The CDR3 consists of 14 residues. None of the glioblastoma patients had an isocitrate dehydrogenase mutation. This receptor was identified in a human donor with glioblastoma. The chain is built from TRBV18 and TRBJ1-2, with 9 nucleotides matching TRBD1. Sequenced material: blood, taken before dendritic cell vaccination. The CDR3: CASSQGQGALGYTF. Written as DNA, the CDR3 is TGTGCCAGCTCGCAGGGACAGGGTGCGCTGGGCTACACCTTC.